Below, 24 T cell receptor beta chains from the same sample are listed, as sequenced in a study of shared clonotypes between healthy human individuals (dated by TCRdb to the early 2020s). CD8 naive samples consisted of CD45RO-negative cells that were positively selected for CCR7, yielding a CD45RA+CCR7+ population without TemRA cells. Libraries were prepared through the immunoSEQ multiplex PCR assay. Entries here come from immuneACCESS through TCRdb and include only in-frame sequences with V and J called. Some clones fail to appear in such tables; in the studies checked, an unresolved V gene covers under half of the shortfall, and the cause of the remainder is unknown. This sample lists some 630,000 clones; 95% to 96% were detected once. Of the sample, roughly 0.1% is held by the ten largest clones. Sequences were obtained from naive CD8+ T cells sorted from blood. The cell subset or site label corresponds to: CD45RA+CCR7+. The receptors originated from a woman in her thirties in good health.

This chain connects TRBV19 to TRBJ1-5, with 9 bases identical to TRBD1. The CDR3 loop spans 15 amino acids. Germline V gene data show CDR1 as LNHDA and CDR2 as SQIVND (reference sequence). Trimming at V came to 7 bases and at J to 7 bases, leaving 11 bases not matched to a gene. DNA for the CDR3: TGTGCCAGTAATCCGCCAGGACAGGGGAGGCAGCCCCAGCATTTT. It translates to CASNPPGQGRQPQHF.

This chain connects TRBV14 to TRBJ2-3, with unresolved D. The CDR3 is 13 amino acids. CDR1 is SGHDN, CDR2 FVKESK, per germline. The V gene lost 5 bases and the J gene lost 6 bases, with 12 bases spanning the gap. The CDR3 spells CASSTLGVDTQYF. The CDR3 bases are TGTGCCAGCAGCACCCTTGGGGTCGATACGCAGTATTTT. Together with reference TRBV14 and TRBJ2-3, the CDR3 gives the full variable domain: EAGVTQFPSHSVIEKGQTVTLRCDPISGHDNLYWYRRVMGKEIKFLLHFVKESKQDESGMPNNRFLAERTGGTYSTLKVQPAELEDSGVYFCASSTLGVDTQYFGPGTRLTVL.

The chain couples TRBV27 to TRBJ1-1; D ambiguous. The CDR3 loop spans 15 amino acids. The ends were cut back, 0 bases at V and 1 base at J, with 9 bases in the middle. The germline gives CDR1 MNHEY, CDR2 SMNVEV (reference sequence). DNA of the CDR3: TGTGCCAGCAGTTTATCGCTTCCCAGGAACACTGAAGCTTTCTTT. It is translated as CASSLSLPRNTEAFF.

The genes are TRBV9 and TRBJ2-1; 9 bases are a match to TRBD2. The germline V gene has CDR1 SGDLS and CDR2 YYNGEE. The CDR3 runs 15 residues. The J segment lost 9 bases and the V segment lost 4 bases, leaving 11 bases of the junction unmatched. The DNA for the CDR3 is TGTGCCAGCAGCACCTTAGCGGGAGAAATCGGTGAGCAGTTCTTC. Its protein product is CASSTLAGEIGEQFF.

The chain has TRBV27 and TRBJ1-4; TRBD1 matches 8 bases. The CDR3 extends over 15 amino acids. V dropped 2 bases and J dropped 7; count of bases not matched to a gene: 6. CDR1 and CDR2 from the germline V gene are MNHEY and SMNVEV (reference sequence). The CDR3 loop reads CASSLGAGGSEKLFF. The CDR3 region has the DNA TGTGCCAGCAGTTTAGGGGCAGGGGGCAGTGAAAAACTGTTTTTT.

CDR3 in amino acids: CASSLGADTGELFF. In DNA, the CDR3 is TGTGCCAGCAGCTTGGGTGCAGACACCGGGGAGCTGTTTTTT. V gene TRBV11-2 combines with J gene TRBJ2-2, with D unclear. CDR1 is SGHAT and CDR2 is FQNNGV in the germline V gene. The CDR3 has 14 residues. Trimming left V 3 bases short and J 3 bases short, with 8 bases between.

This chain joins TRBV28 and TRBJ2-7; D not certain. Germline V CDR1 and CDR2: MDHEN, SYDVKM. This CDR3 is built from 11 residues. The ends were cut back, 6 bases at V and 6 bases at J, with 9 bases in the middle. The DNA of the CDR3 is TGTGCCAGCAGCCTCCATGCCGAGCAGTACTTC. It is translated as CASSLHAEQYF.

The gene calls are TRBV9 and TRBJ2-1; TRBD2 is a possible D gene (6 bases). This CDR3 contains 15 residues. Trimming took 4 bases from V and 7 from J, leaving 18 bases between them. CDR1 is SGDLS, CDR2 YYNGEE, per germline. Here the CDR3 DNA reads TGTGCCAGCAGCCCCTTTGGAGGGCCAGGGAATGAGCAGTTCTTC. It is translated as CASSPFGGPGNEQFF. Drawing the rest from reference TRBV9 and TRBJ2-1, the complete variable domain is DSGVTQTPKHLITATGQRVTLRCSPRSGDLSVYWYQQSLDQGLQFLIQYYNGEERAKGNILERFSAQQFPDLHSELNLSSLELGDSALYFCASSPFGGPGNEQFFGPGTRLTVL.

CDR3 sequence (DNA): TGTGCCAGCAGCTTAGATGCAGGGTTCTACGAGCAGTACTTC. This translates into CASSLDAGFYEQYF. V gene TRBV7-6 combines with J gene TRBJ2-7; maybe TRBD1 (5 bases). V was pared by 1 base and J by 3 bases, with 10 bases between. Germline CDR1 and CDR2: SGHVS and FNYEAQ. The CDR3 loop spans 14 amino acids.

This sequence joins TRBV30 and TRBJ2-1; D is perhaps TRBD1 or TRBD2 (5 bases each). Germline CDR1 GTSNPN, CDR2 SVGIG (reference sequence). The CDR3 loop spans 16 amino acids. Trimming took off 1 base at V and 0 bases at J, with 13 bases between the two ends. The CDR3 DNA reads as TGTGCCTGGAGTGCAACGGGGCGGAGCTCCTACAATGAGCAGTTCTTC. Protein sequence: CAWSATGRSSYNEQFF.

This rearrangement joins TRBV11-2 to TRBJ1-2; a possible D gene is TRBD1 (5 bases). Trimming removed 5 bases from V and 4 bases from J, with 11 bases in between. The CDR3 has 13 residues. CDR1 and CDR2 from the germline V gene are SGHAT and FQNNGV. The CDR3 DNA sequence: TGTGCCAGCAGCGGGGACGGAATCTATGGCTACACCTTC. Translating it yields CASSGDGIYGYTF.

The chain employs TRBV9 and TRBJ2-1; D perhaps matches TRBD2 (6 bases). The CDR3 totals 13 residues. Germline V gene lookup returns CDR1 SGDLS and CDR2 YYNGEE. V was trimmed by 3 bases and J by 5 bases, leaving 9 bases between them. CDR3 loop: CASSGGLNNEQFF. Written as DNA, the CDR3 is TGTGCCAGCAGCGGGGGACTTAACAATGAGCAGTTCTTC.

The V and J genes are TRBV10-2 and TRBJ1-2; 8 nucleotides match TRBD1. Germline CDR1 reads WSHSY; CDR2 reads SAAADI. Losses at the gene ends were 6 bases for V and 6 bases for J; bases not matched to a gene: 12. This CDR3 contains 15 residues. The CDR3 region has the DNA TGCGCCAGCAGATCCGACAGGGGCTATTCGGATGGCTACACCTTC. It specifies CASRSDRGYSDGYTF.

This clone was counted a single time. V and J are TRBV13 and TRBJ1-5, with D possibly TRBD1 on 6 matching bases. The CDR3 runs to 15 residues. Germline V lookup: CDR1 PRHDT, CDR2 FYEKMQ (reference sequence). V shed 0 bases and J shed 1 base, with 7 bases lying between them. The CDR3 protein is CASSLGQGSNQPQHF. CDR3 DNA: TGTGCCAGCAGCTTAGGACAGGGAAGCAATCAGCCCCAGCATTTT.

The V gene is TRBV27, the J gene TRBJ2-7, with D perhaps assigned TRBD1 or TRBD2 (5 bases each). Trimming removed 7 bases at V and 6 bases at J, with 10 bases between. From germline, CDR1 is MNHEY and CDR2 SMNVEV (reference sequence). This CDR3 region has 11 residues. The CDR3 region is CASITGTEQYF. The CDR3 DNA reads TGTGCCAGCATTACGGGGACCGAGCAGTACTTC.

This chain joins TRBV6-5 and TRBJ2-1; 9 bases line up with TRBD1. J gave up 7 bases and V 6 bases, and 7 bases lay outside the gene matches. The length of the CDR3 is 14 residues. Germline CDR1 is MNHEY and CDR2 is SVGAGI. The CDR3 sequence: CASRPGTGINEQFF. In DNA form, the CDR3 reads TGTGCCAGCAGACCCGGGACAGGGATAAATGAGCAGTTCTTC.

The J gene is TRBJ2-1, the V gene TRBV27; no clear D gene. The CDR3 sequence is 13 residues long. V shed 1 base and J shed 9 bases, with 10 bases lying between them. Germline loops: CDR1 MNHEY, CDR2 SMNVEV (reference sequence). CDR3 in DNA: TGTGCCAGCAGTTTATTTCCCCCCCGTGAGCAGTTCTTC. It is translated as CASSLFPPREQFF.

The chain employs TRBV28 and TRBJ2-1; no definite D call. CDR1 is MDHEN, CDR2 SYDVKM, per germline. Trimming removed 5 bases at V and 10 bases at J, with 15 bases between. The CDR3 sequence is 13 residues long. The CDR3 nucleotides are TGTGCCAGCAGTCCTACAGCTTTGGAAGAGCAGTTCTTC. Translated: CASSPTALEEQFF.

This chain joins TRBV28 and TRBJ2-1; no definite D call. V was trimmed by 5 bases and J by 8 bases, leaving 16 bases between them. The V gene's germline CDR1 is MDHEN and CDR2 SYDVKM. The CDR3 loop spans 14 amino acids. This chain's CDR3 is CASSPDVGSYEQFF. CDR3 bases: TGTGCCAGCAGTCCGGACGTCGGCAGCTATGAGCAGTTCTTC.

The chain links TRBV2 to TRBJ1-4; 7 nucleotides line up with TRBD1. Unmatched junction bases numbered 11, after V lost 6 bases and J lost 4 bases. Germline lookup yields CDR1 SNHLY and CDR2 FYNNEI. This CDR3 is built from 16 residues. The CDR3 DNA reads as TGTGCCAGCAGGGGGACAACAGGGGAGGGTAATGAAAAACTGTTTTTT. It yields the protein CASRGTTGEGNEKLFF. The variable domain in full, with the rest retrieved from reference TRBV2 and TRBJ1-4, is EPEVTQTPSHQVTQMGQEVILRCVPISNHLYFYWYRQILGQKVEFLVSFYNNEISEKSEIFDDQFSVERPDGSNFTLKIRSTKLEDSAMYFCASRGTTGEGNEKLFFGSGTQLSVL.

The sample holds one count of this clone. CDR3 nucleotides: TGTGCCAGCGGTAGTGGGTATGGCTACACCTTC. Translated: CASGSGYGYTF. The chain couples TRBV6-1 to TRBJ1-2, with D hard to call. The CDR3 runs to 11 residues. Germline V gene lookup returns CDR1 MNHNS and CDR2 SASEGT. Trimming took off 8 bases at V and 5 bases at J, with 9 bases between the two ends.

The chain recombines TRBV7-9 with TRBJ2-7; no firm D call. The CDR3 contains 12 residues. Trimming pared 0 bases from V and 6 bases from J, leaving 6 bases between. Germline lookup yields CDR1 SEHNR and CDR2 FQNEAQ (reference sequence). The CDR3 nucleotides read TGTGCCAGCAGCTTAGCCGACCTCGAGCAGTACTTC. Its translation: CASSLADLEQYF.

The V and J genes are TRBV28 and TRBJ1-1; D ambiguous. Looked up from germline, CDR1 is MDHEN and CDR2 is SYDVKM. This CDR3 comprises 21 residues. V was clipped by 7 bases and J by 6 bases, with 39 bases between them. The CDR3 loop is CASNPLRGSEDPVARTAEAFF. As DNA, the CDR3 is TGTGCCAGCAATCCGTTGAGAGGGTCTGAGGATCCGGTAGCCAGAACCGCTGAAGCTTTCTTT.

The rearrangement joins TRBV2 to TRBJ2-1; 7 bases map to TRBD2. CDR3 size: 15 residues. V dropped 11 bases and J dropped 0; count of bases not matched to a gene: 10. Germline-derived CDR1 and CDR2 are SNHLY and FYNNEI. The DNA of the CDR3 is TGTGCCCTCAGTGAGGCGGGGGACTCCTACAATGAGCAGTTCTTC. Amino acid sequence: CALSEAGDSYNEQFF. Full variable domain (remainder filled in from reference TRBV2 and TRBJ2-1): EPEVTQTPSHQVTQMGQEVILRCVPISNHLYFYWYRQILGQKVEFLVSFYNNEISEKSEIFDDQFSVERPDGSNFTLKIRSTKLEDSAMYFCALSEAGDSYNEQFFGPGTRLTVL.